The source of this T cell receptor beta chain is a study of OX40 agonist ivuxolimab in advanced cancers. Whole-study findings and limits: Those patients achieving a partial response at 0.1-3.0 mg/kg showed among the lowest clonal expansion.

TCRdb keeps only in-frame clones here, not all; method: immunoSEQ multiplex PCR. This sample has 80,000 or so clones, with 87% found just once. Comments on this clone: Its cognate antigen is unknown.

The clonotype originates from an adult with an advanced solid tumor such as melanoma, head and neck, liver or kidney cancer. The sample in question was CD4+ or CD8+ T cells sorted from blood, obtained in a trial of the OX40 agonist ivuxolimab.

The CDR3 is CAWSVIGSDQPQHF. CDR3 coding DNA: TGTGCCTGGAGTGTAATAGGAAGTGATCAGCCCCAGCATTTT. The genes are TRBV30 and TRBJ1-5; D unclear. The CDR3 consists of 14 residues. V dropped 0 bases and J dropped 5 bases, with 11 bases sitting between them. Germline values: CDR1 GTSNPN, CDR2 SVGIG (reference sequence).